The 32 T cell receptor beta chains in this list originate from one sample, sequenced in a study of regulatory T cells in long-lasting Graves disease. Construction of the TCR beta libraries employed iRepertoire HTBI primers in conjunction with Arm-PCR of CDR3 regions. MiXCR, applied by TCRdb to the multiplex PCR reads, yields one record per CDR3 protein. The repertoire includes approximately 300,000 distinct CDR3 sequences, about a sixth of them detected once, and roughly 40% sits in the top ten. Time point meaning: newly diagnosed GD, antithyroid drugs for less than 3 months. From RNA extracted from PBMCs, the TCR library was made. Here the sequenced sample was peripheral blood mononuclear cells (PBMCs), taken at new diagnosis, from a patient treated with antithyroid drugs. These receptors all stem from a female donor with Graves disease.

This clonotype was seen more than once but under ten times. The J gene is TRBJ2-1, the V gene TRBV9; D tentatively reads TRBD1 or TRBD2 (5 bases each). Germline lookup yields CDR1 SGDLS and CDR2 YYNGEE. This CDR3 spans 12 amino acids. The V gene lost 4 bases and the J gene lost 8 bases, with 10 bases spanning the gap. CDR3 sequence (DNA): TGTGCCAGCAGCCGTTTGGGGGATGAGCAGTTCTTC. Its translation is CASSRLGDEQFF.

This clonotype was recorded at least ten times. The CDR3 here is CSVANRANTEAFF. CDR3 in DNA: TGCAGCGTGGCAAACAGGGCGAACACTGAAGCTTTCTTT. The rearrangement joins TRBV29-1 to TRBJ1-1, with a tentative D call TRBD1 (6 bases). This CDR3 spans 13 amino acids. Germline-derived CDR1 and CDR2 are SQVTM and ANQGSEA. V lost 6 bases and J lost 1, with 12 bases in between.

This clonotype was seen many times. The gene calls are TRBV12-3 or TRBV12-4 and TRBJ2-6; D is unclear. The CDR3 contains 14 residues. Deletions cut 3 bases from V and 5 bases from J, with 8 bases between. The CDR3 spells CASSFSVRANVLTF. The CDR3 DNA follows: TGTGCCAGCAGTTTCAGCGTCCGGGCCAACGTCCTGACTTTC.

This clonotype was detected many times. The V call is TRBV12-3 or TRBV12-4, the J call TRBJ2-7; D may be TRBD2 (5 bases). The CDR3 is 12 residues long. The V end was cut by 8 bases, the J end by 5 bases, with 13 bases between. The CDR3 DNA follows: TGTGCCAGCGGCGGGTCCAGTAACGAGCAGTACTTC. Residues: CASGGSSNEQYF.

In its sample, this clonotype was seen many times. The rearrangement links TRBV6-1 to TRBJ2-1; D not certain. Trimming stripped 6 bases from V and 9 bases from J, with 15 bases between. CDR3 length: 13 residues. Germline V lookup: CDR1 MNHNS, CDR2 SASEGT. CDR3 sequence: CASSLAALGEQFF. For the CDR3, the DNA is TGTGCCAGCAGCCTGGCGGCTCTTGGTGAGCAGTTCTTC.

This clonotype was counted many times. The J gene is TRBJ2-7, the V gene TRBV10-2, with a weak D call TRBD1 (6 bases). CDR1 WSHSY and CDR2 SAAADI come from the germline V gene. The CDR3 totals 16 residues. With 10 bases removed from V and 1 base from J, the gap between germline ends came to 23 bases. The CDR3 DNA sequence: TGCGCCAACACCCGAGGACAGAGCCGCTATTCCTACGAGCAGTACTTC. This sequence encodes CANTRGQSRYSYEQYF.

This clonotype has at least ten counts. V usage is TRBV2 and J usage is TRBJ2-1; 12 nucleotides align to TRBD1. Germline-derived CDR1 and CDR2 are SNHLY and FYNNEI. This CDR3 spans 14 amino acids. V was clipped by 6 bases and J by 9 bases; unmatched bases: 6. The CDR3 bases are TGTGCCAGCAGGCTGGGGACAGGGGGCGGTGAGCAGTTCTTC. It codes for CASRLGTGGGEQFF.

This clonotype showed up many times. The chain has TRBV10-2 and TRBJ2-3, with 12 bases aligning to TRBD1. CDR1 is WSHSY and CDR2 is SAAADI in the germline V gene. After removal of 2 bases from V and 4 bases from J, the junction contained 10 bases not matched to a gene. This CDR3 region has 18 residues. The CDR3 protein is CASSEPNRGDRGPDTQYF. The DNA of the CDR3 is TGCGCCAGCAGTGAGCCGAACCGGGGGGACAGGGGGCCAGATACGCAGTATTTT.

Concerning this clonotype itself: This is likely a read error, given that the CDR3 carries no conserved phenylalanine or tryptophan at its end. V usage is TRBV5-1 and J usage is TRBJ1-2; possibly TRBD1 for D (5 bases). Trimming pared 0 bases from V and 8 bases from J, leaving 17 bases between. The CDR3 sequence is 15 residues long. Germline V lookup: CDR1 SGHRS, CDR2 YFSETQ. CDR3 sequence (DNA): TGCGCCAGCAGCTTGGAGGGGCAGGGACTCTACGGCTACACCTCC. This codes for CASSLEGQGLYGYTS.

This clonotype was counted only a few times. The rearrangement uses TRBV28 and TRBJ1-1; weak D call: TRBD1 (6 bases). This CDR3 has 15 amino acids. Germline lookup yields CDR1 MDHEN and CDR2 SYDVKM. The V and J ends lost 3 bases and 1 base respectively, with 12 bases between them. CDR3 nucleotide sequence: TGTGCCAGCAGTTTTCTGACAGGCTGGAACACTGAAGCTTTCTTT. It specifies CASSFLTGWNTEAFF.

In regard to this clonotype: Given a much more abundant clone one base away, this may be a read error. In DNA, the CDR3 is TGTGCCAGCAGCTTAGGGATCGGGGCCGAGCAGTACTTC. Protein sequence: CASSLGIGAEQYF. This chain links TRBV11-2 with TRBJ2-7; D tentatively reads TRBD1 or TRBD2 (5 bases each). Trimming took 1 base from V and 6 from J, leaving 10 bases between them. Germline V lookup: CDR1 SGHAT, CDR2 FQNNGV. The CDR3 runs 13 residues.

The gene calls are TRBV2 and TRBJ2-5; 13 bases are shared with TRBD2. Germline loops: CDR1 SNHLY, CDR2 FYNNEI. The trim removed 5 bases at V and 5 bases at J, leaving 5 bases unmatched. The CDR3 covers 15 residues. Here the CDR3 DNA reads TGTGCCAGCAGTTGGACTAGCGGGAGCGCGGAGACCCAGTACTTC. Amino acids: CASSWTSGSAETQYF.

The rearrangement joins TRBV19 to TRBJ2-7, with D unresolved. Germline V gene data show CDR1 as LNHDA and CDR2 as SQIVND (reference sequence). CDR3 length: 11 residues. Trimming removed 11 bases from V and 7 bases from J, with 15 bases in between. CDR3 bases: TGTGCCCCCCGAGACTCCTTGGAGCAGTACTTC. It codes for CAPRDSLEQYF.

This clonotype was seen at least ten times. The J gene is TRBJ1-3, the V gene TRBV3-1; D is ambiguous. The CDR3 totals 14 residues. V gave up 2 bases and J gave up 2 bases, with 7 bases separating them. Germline-derived CDR1 and CDR2 are LGHDT and YNNKEL (reference sequence). CDR3 nucleotides: TGTGCCAGCAGCCAAAAAGGGCCTGGAAACACCATATATTTT. Amino acid sequence: CASSQKGPGNTIYF.

At least ten counts were recorded for this clonotype. The DNA for the CDR3 is TGCGCCAGCAGCTTGGCGGGGGGGAACACTGAAGCTTTCTTT. Protein product: CASSLAGGNTEAFF. The genes are TRBV5-1 and TRBJ1-1; D may be TRBD1 (5 bases). The CDR3 is 14 residues long. CDR1 is SGHRS, CDR2 YFSETQ, per germline. Trimming removed 0 bases from V and 1 base from J, with 7 bases in between.

In this sample, this clonotype turned up many times. V usage is TRBV18 and J usage is TRBJ1-1, with D tentatively TRBD1 (5 bases). The germline CDR1 and CDR2 sequences are KGHSH and LQKENI. The CDR3 has 14 residues. Trimming removed 0 bases from V and 1 base from J, with 6 bases in between. CDR3 DNA: TGTGCCAGCTCACCACCGGGACCGAACACTGAAGCTTTCTTT. This codes for CASSPPGPNTEAFF.

Turning to this clonotype: A read error may account for a junction end that differs from germline. The chain has TRBV5-1 and TRBJ2-3; D perhaps matches TRBD1 (6 bases). TRBJ2-7 matches the DNA end more closely, so the J call is doubtful. Per the germline V gene, CDR1 is SGHRS and CDR2 is YFSETQ. The CDR3 length is 12 residues. The CDR3 nucleotides are TGCGCCAGCGGCTTGGACAGTGGAGAGCAGTACTTC. It codes for CASGLDSGEQYF.

In its sample, this clonotype was seen many times. J is TRBJ2-1 and V is TRBV20-1; 7 bases map to TRBD2. V gave up 6 bases and J gave up 3 bases; unmatched junction bases: 8. In germline, CDR1 is DFQATT, CDR2 SNEGSKA (reference sequence). This CDR3 is built from 14 residues. CDR3 amino acids: CSAPGLVGYNEQFF. In DNA form, the CDR3 reads TGCAGTGCACCAGGACTAGTTGGCTACAATGAGCAGTTCTTC.

V gene TRBV28 combines with J gene TRBJ2-3; no reliable D call. The V end was cut by 8 bases, the J end by 2 bases, with 11 bases between. CDR1 and CDR2 (germline): MDHEN, SYDVKM. This CDR3 has 13 amino acids. DNA of the CDR3: TGTGCCAGCTACGGGTCTTACACAGATACGCAGTATTTT. Protein sequence: CASYGSYTDTQYF.

This clonotype was observed at least ten times. A junction end diverges from the germline sequence, so it may reflect a read error. This chain links TRBV12-3 or TRBV12-4 with TRBJ2-5; perhaps TRBD2 as D (6 bases). This CDR3 has 14 residues. The CDR3 DNA is TGTGCCAGCAGATTAGCCGGGAGCCAAGAGACCCAGTACTTC. Protein product: CASRLAGSQETQYF.

The V and J genes are TRBV20-1 and TRBJ2-7; 7 nucleotides agree with TRBD2. V gave up 6 bases and J gave up 4 bases; unmatched junction bases: 12. Per the germline V gene, CDR1 is DFQATT and CDR2 is SNEGSKA (reference sequence). This CDR3 has 14 amino acids. This chain's CDR3 is CSAGEGTVLYEQYF. The CDR3 DNA reads TGCAGTGCCGGGGAGGGGACCGTTCTATACGAGCAGTACTTC.

This clonotype was found many times. This chain links TRBV5-1 with TRBJ2-7; D may match TRBD1 or TRBD2 (5 bases each). Trimming shortened V by 5 bases and J by 1 base, and 13 bases separated the two germline ends. CDR1 and CDR2 from the germline V gene are SGHRS and YFSETQ. This CDR3 is built from 14 residues. The CDR3 nucleotides are TGCGCCAGCAGGGGGACGGGCAATTCCTACGAGCAGTACTTC. Residues: CASRGTGNSYEQYF.

The chain is built from TRBV7-9 and TRBJ1-2; TRBD1 matches at 8 bases. The CDR3 totals 15 residues. V lost 1 base and J lost 4; bases outside the gene matches: 5. Germline CDR1 SEHNR, CDR2 FQNEAQ (reference sequence). This CDR3 reads CASSLGTGFSYGYTF. Written as DNA, the CDR3 is TGTGCCAGCAGCTTAGGGACAGGGTTTTCCTATGGCTACACCTTC.

This chain uses TRBV5-1 with TRBJ2-3; the match to TRBD2 covers 8 bases. With V trimmed by 0 bases and J by 4 bases, 4 bases remained unmatched. CDR3 length: 15 amino acids. Germline loops: CDR1 SGHRS, CDR2 YFSETQ. CDR3 bases: TGCGCCAGCAGCTTGGCCGCGGGGGGCTCAGATACGCAGTATTTT. It codes for CASSLAAGGSDTQYF.

A few counts support this clonotype. The gene calls are TRBV19 and TRBJ2-7; D ambiguous. The CDR3 runs to 12 residues. CDR1 and CDR2 (germline): LNHDA, SQIVND (reference sequence). Trimming left V 5 bases short and J 3 bases short, with 8 bases between. The CDR3 region is CASSASIYEQYF. The DNA for the CDR3 is TGTGCCAGTAGTGCGTCAATCTACGAGCAGTACTTC.

The chain carries TRBV4-2 and TRBJ1-5, with 7 bases identical to TRBD1. CDR1 and CDR2 from the germline V gene are LGHNA and YNFKEQ. This CDR3 has 15 residues. V gave up 0 bases and J gave up 7 bases; unmatched junction bases: 6. CDR3 residues: CASSQDPRGGQPQHF. The CDR3 DNA sequence: TGTGCCAGCAGCCAAGACCCCAGGGGGGGACAGCCCCAGCATTTT.

This clonotype turned up a few times. This chain links TRBV29-1 with TRBJ2-7; 11 nucleotides line up with TRBD2. Trimming cost V 5 bases and J 2 bases; bases outside gene matches: 20. Looked up from germline, CDR1 is SQVTM and CDR2 is ANQGSEA. The CDR3 runs to 19 residues. The CDR3 here is CSVIYRGEALAGDPYEQYF. As DNA, the CDR3 is TGCAGCGTTATCTACAGGGGGGAAGCACTAGCGGGAGACCCCTACGAGCAGTACTTC.

The table lists this clonotype with many counts. The chain employs TRBV20-1 and TRBJ2-1, with 8 bases identical to TRBD2. Per the germline V gene, CDR1 is DFQATT and CDR2 is SNEGSKA (reference sequence). The CDR3 sequence is 14 residues long. Losses at the gene ends were 4 bases for V and 6 bases for J; bases not matched to a gene: 8. CDR3 in amino acids: CSANPGLVGNEQFF. The CDR3, as DNA: TGCAGTGCTAATCCGGGACTAGTGGGCAATGAGCAGTTCTTC.

The V and J genes are TRBV12-3 or TRBV12-4 and TRBJ2-1; possible D gene TRBD2, 5 bases. V gave up 7 bases and J gave up 0 bases, with 16 bases separating them. This CDR3 spans 16 amino acids. CDR3 sequence (DNA): TGTGCCAGCAAGGGAACCGACTATAGCTCCTACAATGAGCAGTTCTTC. It codes for CASKGTDYSSYNEQFF.

This clonotype occurred many times. V usage is TRBV5-4 and J usage is TRBJ1-6; D ambiguous. The germline V gene encodes CDR1 SGHNT and CDR2 YYREEE (reference sequence). The CDR3 sequence is 15 residues long. V was pared by 0 bases and J by 5 bases, with 9 bases between. DNA of the CDR3: TGTGCCAGCAGCTTGGTTGGTCGGGATAATTCACCCCTCCACTTT. It translates to CASSLVGRDNSPLHF. Complete variable domain (other parts from reference TRBV5-4 and TRBJ1-6): ETGVTQSPTHLIKTRGQQVTLRCSSQSGHNTVSWYQQALGQGPQFIFQYYREEENGRGNFPPRFSGLQFPNYSSELNVNALELDDSALYLCASSLVGRDNSPLHFGNGTRLTVT.

This clonotype was detected many times. V is TRBV30 and J is TRBJ2-7; the D call may be TRBD1 or TRBD2 (5 bases each). Trimming removed 4 bases from V and 3 bases from J, with 16 bases in between. The CDR3 is made up of 14 amino acids. Germline CDR1 and CDR2: GTSNPN and SVGIG (reference sequence). The chain's CDR3 is CAWTLGPSSYEQYF. The CDR3 coding sequence is TGTGCCTGGACGTTGGGACCTTCGAGCTACGAGCAGTACTTC.

This clonotype was recorded at least ten times. CDR3 loop: CASSILHRGQSSYEQYF. For the CDR3, the DNA is TGTGCCAGTAGTATTCTTCACCGGGGACAGAGCTCCTACGAGCAGTACTTC. The J gene is TRBJ2-7, the V gene TRBV19; 7 bases align to TRBD1. The CDR3 covers 17 residues. Germline V gene sequence: CDR1 LNHDA, CDR2 SQIVND (reference sequence). V was pared by 3 bases and J by 0 bases, with 11 bases of the junction left unmatched.